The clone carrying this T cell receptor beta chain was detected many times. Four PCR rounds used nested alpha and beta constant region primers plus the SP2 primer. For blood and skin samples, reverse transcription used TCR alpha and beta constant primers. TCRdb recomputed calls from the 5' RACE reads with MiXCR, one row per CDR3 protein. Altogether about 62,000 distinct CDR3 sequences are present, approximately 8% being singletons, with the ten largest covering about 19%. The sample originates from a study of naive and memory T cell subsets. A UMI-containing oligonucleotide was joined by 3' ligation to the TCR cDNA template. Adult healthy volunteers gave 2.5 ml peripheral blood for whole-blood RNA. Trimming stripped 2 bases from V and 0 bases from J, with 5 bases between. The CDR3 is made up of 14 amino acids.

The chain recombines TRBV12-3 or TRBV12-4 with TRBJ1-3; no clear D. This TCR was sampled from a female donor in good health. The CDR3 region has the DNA TGTGCCAGCAGTTTATTGTCCTCTGGAAACACCATATATTTT. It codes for CASSLLSSGNTIYF.